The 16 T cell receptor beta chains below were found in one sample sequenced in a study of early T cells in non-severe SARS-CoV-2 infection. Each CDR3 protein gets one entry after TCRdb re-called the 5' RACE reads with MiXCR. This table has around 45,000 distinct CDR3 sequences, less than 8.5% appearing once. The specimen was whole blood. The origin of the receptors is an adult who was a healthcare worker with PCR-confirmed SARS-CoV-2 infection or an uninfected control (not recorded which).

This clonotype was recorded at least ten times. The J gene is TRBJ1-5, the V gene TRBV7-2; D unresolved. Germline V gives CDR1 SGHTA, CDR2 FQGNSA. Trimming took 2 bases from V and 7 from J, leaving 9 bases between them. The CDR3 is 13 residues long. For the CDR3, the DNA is TGTGCCAGCAGCTTATCCCTTGGGCAGCCCCAGCATTTT. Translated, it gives CASSLSLGQPQHF.

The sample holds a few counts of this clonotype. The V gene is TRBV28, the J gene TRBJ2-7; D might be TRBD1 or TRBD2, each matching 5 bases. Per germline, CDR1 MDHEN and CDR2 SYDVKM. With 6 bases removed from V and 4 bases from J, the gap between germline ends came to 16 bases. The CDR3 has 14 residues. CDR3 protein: CASSFWSGTYEQYF. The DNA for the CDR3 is TGTGCCAGCAGCTTTTGGTCGGGGACGTACGAGCAGTACTTC.

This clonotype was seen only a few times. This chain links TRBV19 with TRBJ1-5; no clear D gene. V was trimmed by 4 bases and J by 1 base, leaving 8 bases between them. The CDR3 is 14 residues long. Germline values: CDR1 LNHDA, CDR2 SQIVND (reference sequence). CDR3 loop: CASSRASSNQPQHF. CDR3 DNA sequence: TGTGCCAGTAGTAGAGCCTCAAGCAATCAGCCCCAGCATTTT.

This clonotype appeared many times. The CDR3 DNA is TGTGCCAGCAGCTTGGGACCGCTGCTCTATGGCTACACCTTC. Residues: CASSLGPLLYGYTF. The V and J genes are TRBV28 and TRBJ1-2; D perhaps matches TRBD1 (5 bases). The CDR3 runs 14 residues. CDR1 is MDHEN and CDR2 is SYDVKM in the germline V gene. V lost 6 bases to trimming and J lost 4 bases, with 15 bases between them.

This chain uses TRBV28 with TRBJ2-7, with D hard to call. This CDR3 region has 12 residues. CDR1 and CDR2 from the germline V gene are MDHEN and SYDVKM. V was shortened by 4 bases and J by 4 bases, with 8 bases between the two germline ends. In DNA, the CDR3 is TGTGCCAGCAGTTCTTCCACTTACGAGCAGTACTTC. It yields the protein CASSSSTYEQYF.

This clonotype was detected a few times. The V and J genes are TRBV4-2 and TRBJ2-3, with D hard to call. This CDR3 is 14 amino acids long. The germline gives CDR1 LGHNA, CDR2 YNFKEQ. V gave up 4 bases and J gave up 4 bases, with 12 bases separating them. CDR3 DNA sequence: TGTGCCAGCAGCCCGTCCCAACGGCCAGATACGCAGTATTTT. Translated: CASSPSQRPDTQYF.

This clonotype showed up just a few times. CDR3 bases: TGTGCCAGCAGGATAGGACAGAGCGCCTTCTATAGCAATCAGCCCCAGCATTTT. Translation gives CASRIGQSAFYSNQPQHF. V usage is TRBV6-2 or TRBV6-3 and J usage is TRBJ1-5, with D possibly being TRBD1 (6 bases). Germline V gene sequence: CDR1 MNHEY, CDR2 SVGEGT. The CDR3 has 18 residues. The V gene lost 6 bases and the J gene lost 0 bases, with 21 bases spanning the gap.

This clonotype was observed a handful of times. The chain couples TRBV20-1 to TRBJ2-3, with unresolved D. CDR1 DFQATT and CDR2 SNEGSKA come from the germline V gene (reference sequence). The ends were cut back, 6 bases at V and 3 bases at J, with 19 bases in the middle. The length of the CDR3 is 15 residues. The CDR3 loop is CSATLSPVVTDTQYF. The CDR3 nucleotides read TGCAGTGCGACACTATCCCCGGTCGTGACAGATACGCAGTATTTT.

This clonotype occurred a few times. As DNA, the CDR3 is TGTGCCAGCAGCCGGGACAGAACCTACGAGCAGTACTTC. Translation gives CASSRDRTYEQYF. This chain joins TRBV7-2 and TRBJ2-7; 7 nucleotides agree with TRBD1. The V gene's germline CDR1 is SGHTA and CDR2 FQGNSA. CDR3 length: 13 amino acids. J lost 2 bases, V lost 5 bases, and 3 bases had no gene match.

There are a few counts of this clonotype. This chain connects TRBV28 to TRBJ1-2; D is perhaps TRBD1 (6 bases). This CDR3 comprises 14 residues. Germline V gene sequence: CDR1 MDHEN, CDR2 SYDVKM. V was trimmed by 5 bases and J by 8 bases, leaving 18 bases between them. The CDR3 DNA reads TGTGCCAGCAGTGGGGACACACCCAATGGGGGCTACACCTTC. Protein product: CASSGDTPNGGYTF.

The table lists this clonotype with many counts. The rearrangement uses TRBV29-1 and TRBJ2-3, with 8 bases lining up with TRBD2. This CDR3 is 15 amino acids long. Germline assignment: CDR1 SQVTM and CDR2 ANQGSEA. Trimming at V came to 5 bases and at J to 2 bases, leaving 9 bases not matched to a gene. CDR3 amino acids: CSVLSSGGHTDTQYF. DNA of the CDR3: TGCAGCGTTCTGTCGAGCGGGGGTCACACAGATACGCAGTATTTT.

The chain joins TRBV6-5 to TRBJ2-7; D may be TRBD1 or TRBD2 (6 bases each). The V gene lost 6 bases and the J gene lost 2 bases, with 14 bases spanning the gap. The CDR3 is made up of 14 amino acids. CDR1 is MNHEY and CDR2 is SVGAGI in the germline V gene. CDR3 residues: CASRLRGTPYEQYF. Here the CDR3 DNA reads TGTGCCAGCAGGTTGAGGGGGACTCCCTACGAGCAGTACTTC.

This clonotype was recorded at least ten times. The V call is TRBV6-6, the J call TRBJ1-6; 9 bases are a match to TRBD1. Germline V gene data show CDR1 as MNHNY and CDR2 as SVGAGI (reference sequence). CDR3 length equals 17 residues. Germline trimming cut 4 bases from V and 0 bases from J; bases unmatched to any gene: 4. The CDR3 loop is CASSSGQGSSYNSPLHF. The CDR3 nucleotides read TGTGCCAGCAGTTCAGGACAGGGGAGCTCCTATAATTCACCCCTCCACTTT.

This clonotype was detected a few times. The CDR3 reads CSVGNTRGNTYEQYF. As DNA, the CDR3 is TGCAGCGTTGGTAATACACGGGGGAACACCTACGAGCAGTACTTC. V gene TRBV29-1 combines with J gene TRBJ2-7; possibly TRBD2 for D (6 bases). V was shortened by 4 bases and J by 2 bases, with 18 bases between the two germline ends. The CDR3 is 15 amino acids. Germline CDR1 is SQVTM and CDR2 is ANQGSEA.

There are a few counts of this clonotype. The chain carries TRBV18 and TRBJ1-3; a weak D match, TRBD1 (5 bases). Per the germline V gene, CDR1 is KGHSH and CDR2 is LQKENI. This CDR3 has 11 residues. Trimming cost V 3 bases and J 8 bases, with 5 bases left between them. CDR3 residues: CASSPGDTIYF. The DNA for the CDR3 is TGTGCCAGCTCACCGGGGGACACCATATATTTT.

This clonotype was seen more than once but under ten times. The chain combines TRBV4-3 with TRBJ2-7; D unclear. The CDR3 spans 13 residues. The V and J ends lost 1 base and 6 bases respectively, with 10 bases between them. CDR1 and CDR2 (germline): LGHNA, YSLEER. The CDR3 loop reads CASSQGKVGEQYF. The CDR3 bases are TGCGCCAGCAGCCAAGGGAAGGTCGGCGAGCAGTACTTC.